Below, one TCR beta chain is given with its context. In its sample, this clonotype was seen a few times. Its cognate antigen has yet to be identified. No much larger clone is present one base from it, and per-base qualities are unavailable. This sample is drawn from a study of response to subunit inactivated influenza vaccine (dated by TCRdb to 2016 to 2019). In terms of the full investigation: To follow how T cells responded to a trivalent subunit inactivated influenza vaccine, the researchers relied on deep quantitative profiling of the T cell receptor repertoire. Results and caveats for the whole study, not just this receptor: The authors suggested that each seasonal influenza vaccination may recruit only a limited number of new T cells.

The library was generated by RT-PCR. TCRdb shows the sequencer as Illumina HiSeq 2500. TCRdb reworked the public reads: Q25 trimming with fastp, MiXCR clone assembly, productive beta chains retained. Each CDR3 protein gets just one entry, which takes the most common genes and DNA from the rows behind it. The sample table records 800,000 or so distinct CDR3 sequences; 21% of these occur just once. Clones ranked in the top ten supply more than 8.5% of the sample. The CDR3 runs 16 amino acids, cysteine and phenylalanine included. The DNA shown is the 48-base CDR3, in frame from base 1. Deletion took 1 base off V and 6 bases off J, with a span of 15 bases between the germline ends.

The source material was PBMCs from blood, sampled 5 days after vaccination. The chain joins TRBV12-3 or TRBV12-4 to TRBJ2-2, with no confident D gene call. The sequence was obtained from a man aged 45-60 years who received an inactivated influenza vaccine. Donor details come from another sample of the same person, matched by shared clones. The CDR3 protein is CASSLVRTKFPGELFF. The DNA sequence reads TGTGCCAGCAGTTTAGTTAGGACCAAGTTCCCCGGGGAGCTGTTTTTT.